These T cell receptor beta chains were read from a single sample in a study of T cell responses to AZD1222 COVID-19 vaccine. TCRdb keeps only in-frame clones here, not all; method: immunoSEQ multiplex PCR. The profile shows 120,000 to 150,000 clones, 91% of them singletons. The source was peripheral blood, collected 28 days after the second dose of the MenACWY control vaccine. These receptors were obtained from an adult who received the MenACWY meningococcal vaccine as a control. The conserved cysteine and the conserved F or W are not part of the CDR3 here. D genes are given only for firm matches.

V gene: TRBV5-1; J gene: TRBJ2-2; D gene: NA; CDR3 protein: ASSLAGLTGELF
V gene: TRBV30; J gene: TRBJ2-3; D gene: TRBD2; CDR3 protein: AWRTSGATDTQY
V gene: TRBV9; J gene: TRBJ1-2; D gene: NA; CDR3 protein: ASSVAGGVGGSGYT
V gene: TRBV5-5; J gene: TRBJ2-3; D gene: NA; CDR3 protein: ASSRSPPGSSDTQY
V gene: TRBV3-1/TRBV3-2; J gene: TRBJ2-3; D gene: NA; CDR3 protein: ASSQAPVGAGIRTDTQY
V gene: TRBV6-5; J gene: TRBJ2-4; D gene: TRBD2; CDR3 protein: ASRRAGGPDIQY
V gene: TRBV7-9; J gene: TRBJ2-7; D gene: NA; CDR3 protein: ASSLGLEQY
V gene: TRBV15; J gene: TRBJ1-5; D gene: NA; CDR3 protein: ATSREGIRQPQH
V gene: TRBV6-1; J gene: TRBJ1-2; D gene: NA; CDR3 protein: ASSEPGSNYGYT
V gene: TRBV6-2/TRBV6-3; J gene: TRBJ1-2; D gene: TRBD1; CDR3 protein: ASSYSTGGNFNYGYT
V gene: TRBV24-1; J gene: TRBJ2-1; D gene: TRBD2; CDR3 protein: ATSDLSGASGYNEQF
V gene: TRBV7-9; J gene: TRBJ2-7; D gene: NA; CDR3 protein: ASSGEEQY
V gene: TRBV5-1; J gene: TRBJ1-6; D gene: NA; CDR3 protein: ASSSQPLQGTNSPLH
V gene: TRBV9; J gene: TRBJ2-1; D gene: NA; CDR3 protein: ASSVGSHEQF
V gene: TRBV7-9; J gene: TRBJ1-1; D gene: TRBD1; CDR3 protein: ASSLRTGNTEAF
V gene: TRBV18; J gene: TRBJ2-1; D gene: TRBD1; CDR3 protein: ASSPRDRISYNEQF
V gene: TRBV5-5; J gene: TRBJ1-5; D gene: NA; CDR3 protein: ASSLEFSNQPQH
V gene: TRBV5-6; J gene: TRBJ2-3; D gene: NA; CDR3 protein: ASSLPTGARDTQY
V gene: TRBV2; J gene: TRBJ2-1; D gene: NA; CDR3 protein: ASKRDIGDEQF
V gene: TRBV6-1; J gene: TRBJ1-3; D gene: TRBD1; CDR3 protein: ASRLGQGADTIY
V gene: TRBV6-5; J gene: TRBJ1-2; D gene: NA; CDR3 protein: ASSTRDKAGYT
V gene: TRBV7-2; J gene: TRBJ1-2; D gene: NA; CDR3 protein: ASSLLLVSYGYT
V gene: TRBV5-4; J gene: TRBJ2-3; D gene: TRBD2; CDR3 protein: ASSLGTSAPDTQY
V gene: TRBV6-5; J gene: TRBJ1-1; D gene: NA; CDR3 protein: ASSYPGVTEAF
V gene: TRBV24-1; J gene: TRBJ1-2; D gene: TRBD1; CDR3 protein: ATSDPTEDRGAGYT
V gene: TRBV6-6; J gene: TRBJ2-6; D gene: TRBD1; CDR3 protein: ASSQHTGTGGGRNSGANVLT
V gene: TRBV6-2/TRBV6-3; J gene: TRBJ1-6; D gene: NA; CDR3 protein: ASSIQTGANSPLH
V gene: TRBV24-1; J gene: TRBJ1-3; D gene: NA; CDR3 protein: ATSDLRGTIY
V gene: TRBV19; J gene: TRBJ2-5; D gene: NA; CDR3 protein: ASSISGTGELGETQY
V gene: TRBV7-3; J gene: TRBJ2-1; D gene: TRBD1; CDR3 protein: ASSYGQGLNNNEQF
V gene: TRBV3-1/TRBV3-2; J gene: TRBJ2-1; D gene: TRBD2; CDR3 protein: ASSQAYLGLSGSARNEQF
V gene: TRBV12-3/TRBV12-4; J gene: TRBJ1-6; D gene: NA; CDR3 protein: ASTSSYNSPLH
V gene: TRBV4-3; J gene: TRBJ2-5; D gene: TRBD2; CDR3 protein: ASSQDYGSGSWRETQY
V gene: TRBV5-8; J gene: TRBJ2-2; D gene: NA; CDR3 protein: ASSLTRGAAGELF
V gene: TRBV6-5; J gene: TRBJ2-7; D gene: NA; CDR3 protein: ASSYSAAEGWEQY
V gene: TRBV29-1; J gene: TRBJ1-1; D gene: NA; CDR3 protein: SVQSAPEAF
V gene: TRBV20-1; J gene: TRBJ2-5; D gene: NA; CDR3 protein: SAGTPETQY
V gene: TRBV7-8; J gene: TRBJ2-3; D gene: NA; CDR3 protein: ASSLSLAKSDTQY
V gene: TRBV2; J gene: TRBJ1-5; D gene: TRBD1; CDR3 protein: ASSGTGEDQPQH
V gene: TRBV29-1; J gene: TRBJ2-7; D gene: NA; CDR3 protein: SVVFSYEQY
V gene: TRBV19; J gene: TRBJ2-5; D gene: TRBD2; CDR3 protein: ASSLLAGASQETQY
V gene: TRBV5-1; J gene: TRBJ2-1; D gene: NA; CDR3 protein: ASSLLNYNEQF
V gene: TRBV12-3/TRBV12-4; J gene: TRBJ1-5; D gene: NA; CDR3 protein: ASSFGANQPQH
V gene: TRBV28; J gene: TRBJ2-3; D gene: TRBD2; CDR3 protein: ASNFVAGGSTDTQY
V gene: TRBV28; J gene: TRBJ1-2; D gene: NA; CDR3 protein: ASSNDLANQRYT
V gene: TRBV28; J gene: TRBJ2-1; D gene: TRBD2; CDR3 protein: ASSSGLAGGHEQF
V gene: TRBV19; J gene: TRBJ1-4; D gene: TRBD1; CDR3 protein: ASTDIGGSDEKLF
V gene: TRBV27; J gene: TRBJ2-7; D gene: TRBD1; CDR3 protein: ASSRQGVGYEQY
V gene: TRBV6-2/TRBV6-3; J gene: TRBJ1-1; D gene: TRBD1; CDR3 protein: ASSNVGGSEAF
V gene: TRBV29-1; J gene: TRBJ2-1; D gene: NA; CDR3 protein: SVAGGDPDGEQF
V gene: TRBV6-1; J gene: TRBJ2-4; D gene: TRBD1; CDR3 protein: ASSEWGQGIAKNIQY
V gene: TRBV7-6; J gene: TRBJ2-7; D gene: TRBD2; CDR3 protein: ASSSGTTYYEQY
V gene: TRBV3-1/TRBV3-2; J gene: TRBJ1-5; D gene: NA; CDR3 protein: ASSQGRGQGQPQH